The TCR beta chain under discussion was sequenced for a study of radiation and T cells in renal cell carcinoma. Study outcomes and limitations: In blood, top tumor clones expanded by 2 weeks, shrinking by 4.

In the case of this clone: Its antigen remains unidentified.

Measured with immunoSEQ multiplex PCR; TCRdb has only the in-frame clones, and not every one. The data show tens of thousands of clones, about 82% seen once. Documented time point: blood 4 weeks post-SBRT, at nephrectomy. Documented treatment: 15 Gy SBRT to primary tumor, nephrectomy 4 weeks later. Blood was sampled at baseline, 2 weeks and 4 weeks after SBRT. This renal cell carcinoma was of the clear cell type. CDR3 size: 11 residues. Germline lookup yields CDR1 MDHEN and CDR2 SYDVKM. With 3 bases removed from V and 7 bases from J, the gap between germline ends came to 7 bases. The sequence came from a man aged 45 to 65 with renal cell carcinoma. The starting material was blood, obtained from a patient whose treatment included radiotherapy and nephrectomy. J is TRBJ2-7 and V is TRBV28; D remains unclear. The DNA for the CDR3 is TGTGCCAGCAGTTTTAAGGTGGAGCAGTACTTC. Translated, it gives CASSFKVEQYF.